Below, 15 T cell receptor beta chains from the same sample are listed, as sequenced in a study of shared T cell receptors in the human thymus. Profiled with immunoSEQ multiplex PCR; TCRdb holds only in-frame clones, not every one. The sample shows some 660,000 clones, more than 70% of them seen only once. Another study also made use of these data, one on human thymus T cells.

The sample taken for sequencing was thymocytes. The receptor source for this set is a boy in the first two years of life with a congenital heart defect.

The chain links TRBV9 to TRBJ2-5, with D perhaps matching TRBD2 (6 bases). The CDR3 is made up of 16 amino acids. V was clipped by 0 bases and J by 5 bases, with 17 bases between them. Germline CDR1 reads SGDLS; CDR2 reads YYNGEE. In DNA, the CDR3 is TGTGCCAGCAGCGTAGCCGGGGCGAGGGCGGGGGAGACCCAGTACTTC. Encoded protein: CASSVAGARAGETQYF. The whole variable domain, remainder taken from reference TRBV9 and TRBJ2-5, is DSGVTQTPKHLITATGQRVTLRCSPRSGDLSVYWYQQSLDQGLQFLIQYYNGEERAKGNILERFSAQQFPDLHSELNLSSLELGDSALYFCASSVAGARAGETQYFGPGTRLLVL.

This chain connects TRBV7-6 to TRBJ2-1; tentative D call: TRBD2 (6 bases). From germline, CDR1 is SGHVS and CDR2 FNYEAQ. Trimming took 6 bases from V and 7 from J, leaving 22 bases between them. The CDR3 totals 16 residues. The CDR3 coding sequence is TGTGCCAGCAGTCACAGTGGGAGGTACTTCAATAATGAGCAGTTCTTC. Its protein product is CASSHSGRYFNNEQFF.

This clone was recorded once. The chain combines TRBV11-2 with TRBJ2-1; D might be TRBD2 (6 bases). CDR1 is SGHAT and CDR2 is FQNNGV in the germline V gene. CDR3 length equals 18 residues. Deletions cut 1 base from V and 2 bases from J, with 18 bases between. This CDR3 is CASSLVIIEGGAYNEQFF. The CDR3 DNA is TGTGCCAGCAGCTTAGTTATCATAGAGGGAGGCGCCTACAATGAGCAGTTCTTC.

This chain links TRBV19 with TRBJ1-2; a possible D gene is TRBD1 (6 bases). Germline V gives CDR1 LNHDA, CDR2 SQIVND (reference sequence). The ends were cut back, 10 bases at V and 4 bases at J, with 22 bases in the middle. The CDR3 extends over 15 amino acids. In DNA, the CDR3 is TGTGCCACGAAATCCTCGGTGAGGGGGACCTATGGCTACACCTTC. Translation gives CATKSSVRGTYGYTF.

This CDR3 reads CASSQDISSGGRLGYTF. CDR3 DNA: TGCGCCAGCAGCCAAGATATATCCTCAGGGGGGCGCCTTGGCTACACCTTC. This chain uses TRBV4-3 with TRBJ1-2; 7 nucleotides align to TRBD1. The CDR3 extends over 17 amino acids. In germline, CDR1 is LGHNA, CDR2 YSLEER. V shed 0 bases, J shed 7 bases, and the junction held 14 bases outside the gene matches.

This clone was seen only once. The gene calls are TRBV29-1 and TRBJ2-3, with D possibly matching TRBD2 (5 bases). The germline CDR1 and CDR2 sequences are SQVTM and ANQGSEA. V lost 1 base and J lost 4, with 12 bases in between. The CDR3 length is 14 residues. CDR3 sequence: CSVEALLASDTQYF. CDR3 bases: TGCAGCGTTGAAGCCCTCTTAGCGTCAGATACGCAGTATTTT.

This chain uses TRBV11-2 with TRBJ2-7, with TRBD1 as a possible D gene (5 bases). Germline CDR1 and CDR2: SGHAT and FQNNGV. Trimming pared 3 bases from V and 2 bases from J, leaving 8 bases between. CDR3 size: 13 residues. CDR3 in DNA: TGTGCCAGCAGCTTTAGACAGACCTACGAGCAGTACTTC. It specifies CASSFRQTYEQYF.

This rearrangement joins TRBV6-5 to TRBJ2-7, with D tentatively TRBD2 (6 bases). V was trimmed by 5 bases and J by 4 bases, leaving 12 bases between them. The CDR3 is 13 amino acids. Germline V gene sequence: CDR1 MNHEY, CDR2 SVGAGI. The CDR3 loop is CASSQGGRYEQYF. Here the CDR3 DNA reads TGTGCCAGCAGTCAGGGAGGAAGGTACGAGCAGTACTTC.

The rearrangement links TRBV5-1 to TRBJ2-1, with 7 bases fitting TRBD2. CDR3 length: 16 amino acids. Trimming took 4 bases from V and 6 from J; bases not matched to a gene: 13. Germline V gene data show CDR1 as SGHRS and CDR2 as YFSETQ. CDR3 amino acids: CASSPPVRGEINEQFF. DNA of the CDR3: TGCGCCAGCAGCCCCCCTGTTCGGGGGGAGATCAATGAGCAGTTCTTC.

The chain combines TRBV7-9 with TRBJ2-1, with TRBD1 identical over 9 bases. V gave up 2 bases and J gave up 4 bases; unmatched junction bases: 3. CDR1 is SEHNR, CDR2 FQNEAQ, per germline (reference sequence). This CDR3 spans 15 amino acids. The CDR3 is CASSLWDRVYNEQFF. CDR3 in DNA: TGTGCCAGCAGCTTATGGGACAGGGTTTACAATGAGCAGTTCTTC.

Here the CDR3 DNA reads TGTGCCAGCAGCTTGGGTGAAGGACAGACGAACTACGAGCAGTACTTC. Its translation is CASSLGEGQTNYEQYF. The genes are TRBV5-8 and TRBJ2-7; tentatively, D is TRBD1 (6 bases). The CDR3 consists of 16 residues. V lost 0 bases and J 3 bases, leaving 16 bases between the germline ends. CDR1 and CDR2 (germline): SGHTS, YDEGEE.

This chain joins TRBV27 and TRBJ1-5, with a possible D match to TRBD1 (6 bases). Germline-derived CDR1 and CDR2 are MNHEY and SMNVEV (reference sequence). Trimming took 6 bases from V and 2 from J, leaving 14 bases between them. The CDR3 runs 15 residues. For the CDR3, the DNA is TGTGCCAGCAGACAAACAGGGTTGGGCAATCAGCCCCAGCATTTT. Amino acids: CASRQTGLGNQPQHF.

V usage is TRBV15 and J usage is TRBJ2-7; 10 bases are a match to TRBD2. CDR1 is LNHNV and CDR2 is YYDKDF in the germline V gene (reference sequence). V lost 5 bases to trimming and J lost 1 base; unmatched junction nucleotides: 8. CDR3 size: 16 residues. This chain's CDR3 is CATSSLRLAGSYEQYF. The CDR3 coding sequence is TGTGCCACCAGCTCCCTTAGACTAGCGGGTTCCTACGAGCAGTACTTC.

The rearrangement links TRBV10-2 to TRBJ1-6; 8 bases are a match to TRBD1. The germline V gene has CDR1 WSHSY and CDR2 SAAADI. With V trimmed by 0 bases and J by 5 bases, 0 bases remained unmatched. CDR3 length: 15 amino acids. CDR3 coding DNA: TGCGCCAGCAGTGAGTCGGACAGGGATAATTCACCCCTCCACTTT. Encoded protein: CASSESDRDNSPLHF.

The rearrangement joins TRBV29-1 to TRBJ2-7, with 10 nucleotides matching TRBD2. The V gene end was trimmed by 6 bases and the J gene end by 3 bases; junction bases not matched to a gene: 11. Germline CDR1 and CDR2: SQVTM and ANQGSEA. This CDR3 has 15 amino acids. The CDR3 sequence: CSVSASGSSHYEQYF. The CDR3 coding sequence is TGCAGCGTATCAGCTAGCGGGAGCTCGCACTACGAGCAGTACTTC.